This passage covers 14 T cell receptor beta chains from one sample sequenced in a study of cytomegalovirus exposure and HLA in healthy donors. With 60 Vbeta and 13 Jbeta primers, the PCR was carried out. TCRdb's copy holds only in-frame clones and misses some; the assay was immunoSEQ multiplex PCR. This table has about 160,000 clones, about 75% appearing once. The sequencing sample was made of PBMCs. These receptors were obtained from a female donor in good health and CMV-seronegative.

The chain uses TRBV29-1 and TRBJ1-4; 7 nucleotides align to TRBD1. The CDR3 loop spans 13 amino acids. Per germline, CDR1 SQVTM and CDR2 ANQGSEA. Trimming removed 7 bases from V and 5 bases from J; junction bases left unmatched: 7. In nucleotides, the CDR3 is TGCAGCGGGAGCTCAGGGGGGAATGAAAAACTGTTTTTT. Its protein product is CSGSSGGNEKLFF.

This chain joins TRBV6-6 and TRBJ1-5; D gene ambiguous. The CDR3 covers 15 residues. With 0 bases removed from V and 3 bases from J, the gap between germline ends came to 9 bases. Germline V lookup: CDR1 MNHNY, CDR2 SVGAGI (reference sequence). The CDR3 reads CASSYSTGANQPQHF. DNA for the CDR3: TGTGCCAGCAGTTACTCGACGGGTGCCAATCAGCCCCAGCATTTT.

Only a few counts were recorded for this clone. Here the CDR3 DNA reads TGTGCCAGCAGCTCTCCGGGACTAGCGGGCTACAATGAGCAGTTCTTC. Translating it yields CASSSPGLAGYNEQFF. The chain has TRBV11-2 and TRBJ2-1; 12 bases match TRBD2. The CDR3 length is 16 residues. The J segment lost 3 bases and the V segment lost 4 bases, leaving 4 bases of the junction unmatched. Per the germline V gene, CDR1 is SGHAT and CDR2 is FQNNGV.

V and J are TRBV9 and TRBJ2-1; TRBD1 agrees at 7 bases. This CDR3 is 15 amino acids long. Germline values: CDR1 SGDLS, CDR2 YYNGEE. Trimming took 6 bases from V and 0 from J; bases not matched to a gene: 6. CDR3 amino acids: CASTLGGVSYNEQFF. The CDR3 nucleotides are TGTGCCAGCACCTTAGGGGGCGTCTCCTACAATGAGCAGTTCTTC.

This chain uses TRBV5-1 with TRBJ2-7; D is unresolved. This CDR3 is built from 16 residues. CDR1 and CDR2 from the germline V gene are SGHRS and YFSETQ. The V end lost 0 bases, the J end lost 0 bases, and 13 bases lay between the germline ends. In DNA, the CDR3 is TGCGCCAGCAGCTTGGGATTGGCCCCTGTCTCCTACGAGCAGTACTTC. This codes for CASSLGLAPVSYEQYF.

The chain employs TRBV5-1 and TRBJ2-5; 7 positions match TRBD2. From germline, CDR1 is SGHRS and CDR2 YFSETQ. This CDR3 comprises 16 residues. V shed 3 bases, J shed 5 bases, and the junction held 13 bases outside the gene matches. CDR3 coding DNA: TGCGCCAGCAGCTGGACGACTAGCTCCTCCCGGGAGACCCAGTACTTC. The encoded protein is CASSWTTSSSRETQYF.

The chain is built from TRBV14 and TRBJ1-2; 7 bases line up with TRBD1. V shed 1 base, J shed 4 bases, and the junction held 9 bases outside the gene matches. The CDR3 has 16 residues. Germline CDR1 SGHDN, CDR2 FVKESK. CDR3 residues: CASSQAPQGEIYGYTF. The CDR3 DNA reads TGTGCCAGCAGCCAAGCACCTCAGGGGGAGATCTATGGCTACACCTTC.

This clone was detected only once. The chain recombines TRBV7-6 with TRBJ2-1; the match to TRBD1 covers 7 bases. J was trimmed by 5 bases and V by 5 bases; bases with no gene match: 9. This CDR3 is 15 amino acids long. Germline CDR1 SGHVS, CDR2 FNYEAQ. The CDR3 bases are TGTGCCAGCAGCCAACAGGGGAACGGCAACAATGAGCAGTTCTTC. Translation gives CASSQQGNGNNEQFF.

The CDR3 region is CASRPPGGMETQYF. The CDR3 coding sequence is TGTGCCAGCAGACCCCCTGGGGGGATGGAGACCCAGTACTTC. The chain carries TRBV7-2 and TRBJ2-5, with D possibly matching TRBD2 (6 bases). CDR1 SGHTA and CDR2 FQGNSA come from the germline V gene. This CDR3 comprises 14 residues. V lost 6 bases, J lost 5 bases, and 16 bases lay in between.

In regard to this clone: Additional DNA sequences in this sample encode the identical CDR3. CDR3: CASSPQGRNTEAFF. In DNA, the CDR3 is TGTGCCAGCTCACCCCAGGGAAGGAACACTGAAGCTTTCTTT. J is TRBJ1-1 and V is TRBV18; D is perhaps TRBD1 (5 bases). The germline CDR1 and CDR2 sequences are KGHSH and LQKENI. V gave up 3 bases and J gave up 1 base, with 9 bases separating them. The CDR3 has 14 amino acids.

CDR3 DNA: TGTGCCAGCAGTTACGGGACTAGCGGGAGGAGTGAGCAGTTCTTC. It codes for CASSYGTSGRSEQFF. The chain employs TRBV6-5 and TRBJ2-1, with 15 bases matching TRBD2. The trim removed 2 bases at V and 9 bases at J, leaving 2 bases unmatched. The CDR3 length is 15 residues. Per germline, CDR1 MNHEY and CDR2 SVGAGI.

The rearrangement links TRBV5-1 to TRBJ2-7; TRBD2 might be the D (6 bases). The germline V gene encodes CDR1 SGHRS and CDR2 YFSETQ. CDR3 length equals 14 residues. Between the trimmed V and J ends, which lost 3 bases and 2 bases, there was a span of 12 bases. The CDR3 reads CASSSGVPPYEQYF. In nucleotides, the CDR3 is TGCGCCAGCAGCTCGGGAGTACCCCCCTACGAGCAGTACTTC.

This sequence joins TRBV7-2 and TRBJ2-3; 8 bases agree with TRBD2. This CDR3 has 13 amino acids. V lost 4 bases to trimming and J lost 9 bases; unmatched junction nucleotides: 6. The germline CDR1 and CDR2 sequences are SGHTA and FQGNSA. CDR3 bases: TGTGCCAGCAGCTCTGACGGGGGGGGGACGCAGTATTTT. Protein: CASSSDGGGTQYF.

This clone was seen once. V is TRBV6-5 and J is TRBJ1-2; TRBD1 matches 7 bases. Losses at the gene ends were 5 bases for V and 8 bases for J; bases not matched to a gene: 14. The germline V gene has CDR1 MNHEY and CDR2 SVGAGI. The CDR3 has 15 amino acids. In DNA, the CDR3 is TGTGCCAGCAGTCGCACGGGGACAGAAAGCCAAGGCTACACCTTC. This gives the protein CASSRTGTESQGYTF.